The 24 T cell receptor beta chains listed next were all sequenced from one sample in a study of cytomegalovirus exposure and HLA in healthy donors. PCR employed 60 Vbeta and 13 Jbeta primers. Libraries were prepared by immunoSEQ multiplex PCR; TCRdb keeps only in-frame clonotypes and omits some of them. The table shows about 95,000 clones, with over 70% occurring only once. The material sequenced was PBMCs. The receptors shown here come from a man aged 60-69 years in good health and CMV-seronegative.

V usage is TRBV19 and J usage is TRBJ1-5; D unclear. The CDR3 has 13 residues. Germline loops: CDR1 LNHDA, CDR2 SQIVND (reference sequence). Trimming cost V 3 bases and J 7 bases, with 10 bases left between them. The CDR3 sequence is CASSIEQFQPQHF. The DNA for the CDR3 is TGTGCCAGTAGTATTGAACAGTTCCAGCCCCAGCATTTT.

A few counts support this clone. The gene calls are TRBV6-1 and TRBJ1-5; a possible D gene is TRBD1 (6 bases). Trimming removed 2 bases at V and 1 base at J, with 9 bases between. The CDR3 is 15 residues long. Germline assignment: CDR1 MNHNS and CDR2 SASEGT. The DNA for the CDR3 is TGTGCCAGCAGTGAAATGAGGGGGAGCAATCAGCCCCAGCATTTT. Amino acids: CASSEMRGSNQPQHF.

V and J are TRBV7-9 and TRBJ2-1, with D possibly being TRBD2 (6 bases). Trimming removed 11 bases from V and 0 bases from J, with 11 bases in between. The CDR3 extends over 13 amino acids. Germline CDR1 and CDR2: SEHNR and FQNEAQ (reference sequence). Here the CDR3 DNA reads TGTGCCGGCGCGGGGAGCTCCTACAATGAGCAGTTCTTC. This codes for CAGAGSSYNEQFF.

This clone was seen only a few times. CDR3 DNA: TGTGCCAGCAGCTTAGCATCGGACAGGGGTCGGGAGCAGTACTTC. Amino acids: CASSLASDRGREQYF. V is TRBV7-6 and J is TRBJ2-7; 9 bases line up with TRBD1. Germline CDR1 and CDR2: SGHVS and FNYEAQ. The CDR3 length is 15 residues. Germline trimming cut 0 bases from V and 7 bases from J; bases unmatched to any gene: 7.

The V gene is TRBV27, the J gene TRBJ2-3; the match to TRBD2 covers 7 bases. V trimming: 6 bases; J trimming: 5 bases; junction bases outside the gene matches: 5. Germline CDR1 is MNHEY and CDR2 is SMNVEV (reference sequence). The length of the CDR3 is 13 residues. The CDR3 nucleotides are TGTGCCAGCAGGGCGGGAGAAAGAGATACGCAGTATTTT. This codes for CASRAGERDTQYF.

The CDR3 loop is CASSRLVGTGELFF. CDR3 sequence (DNA): TGTGCCAGCAGCCGACTAGTCGGGACCGGGGAGCTGTTTTTT. V gene TRBV14 combines with J gene TRBJ2-2; D might be TRBD2 (6 bases). This CDR3 region has 14 residues. The germline CDR1 and CDR2 sequences are SGHDN and FVKESK. Trimming pared 4 bases from V and 5 bases from J, leaving 11 bases between. The full variable domain, in which reference TRBV14 and TRBJ2-2 provide the parts outside the CDR3, is EAGVTQFPSHSVIEKGQTVTLRCDPISGHDNLYWYRRVMGKEIKFLLHFVKESKQDESGMPNNRFLAERTGGTYSTLKVQPAELEDSGVYFCASSRLVGTGELFFGEGSRLTVL.

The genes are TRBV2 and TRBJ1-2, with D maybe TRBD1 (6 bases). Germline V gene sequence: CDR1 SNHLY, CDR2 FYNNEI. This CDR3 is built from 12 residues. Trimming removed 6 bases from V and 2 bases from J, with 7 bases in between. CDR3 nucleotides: TGTGCCAGCAGAGACAGGAACTATGGCTACACCTTC. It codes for CASRDRNYGYTF.

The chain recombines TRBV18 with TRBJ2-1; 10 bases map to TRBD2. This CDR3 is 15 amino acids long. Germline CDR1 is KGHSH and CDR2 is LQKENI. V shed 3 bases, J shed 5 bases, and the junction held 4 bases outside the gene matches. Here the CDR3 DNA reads TGTGCCAGCTCACCGCGGCTAGCGGGGGACAATGAGCAGTTCTTC. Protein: CASSPRLAGDNEQFF.

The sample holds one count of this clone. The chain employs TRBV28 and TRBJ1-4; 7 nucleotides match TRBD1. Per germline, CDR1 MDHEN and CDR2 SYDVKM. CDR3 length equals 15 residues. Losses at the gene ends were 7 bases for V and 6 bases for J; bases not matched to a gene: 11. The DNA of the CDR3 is TGTGCCAGCACCTCCCACAGGGGCGGGGATGAAAAACTGTTTTTT. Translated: CASTSHRGGDEKLFF. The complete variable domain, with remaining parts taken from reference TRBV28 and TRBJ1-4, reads DVKVTQSSRYLVKRTGEKVFLECVQDMDHENMFWYRQDPGLGLRLIYFSYDVKMKEKGDIPEGYSVSREKKERFSLILESASTNQTSMYLCASTSHRGGDEKLFFGSGTQLSVL.

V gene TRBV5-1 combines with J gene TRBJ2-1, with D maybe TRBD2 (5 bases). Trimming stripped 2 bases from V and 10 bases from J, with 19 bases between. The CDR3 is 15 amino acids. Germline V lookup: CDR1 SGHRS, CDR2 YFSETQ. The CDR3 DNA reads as TGCGCCAGCAGCTTTAACGGGGTCGGGGATAGAGAGCAGTTCTTC. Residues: CASSFNGVGDREQFF.

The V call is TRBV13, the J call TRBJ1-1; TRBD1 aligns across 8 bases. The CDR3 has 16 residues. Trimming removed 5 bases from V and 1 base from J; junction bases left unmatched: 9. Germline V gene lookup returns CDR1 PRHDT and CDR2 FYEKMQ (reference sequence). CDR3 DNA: TGTGCCAGCAGCATCGGGACAGGTCTACGGAACACTGAAGCTTTCTTT. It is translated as CASSIGTGLRNTEAFF.

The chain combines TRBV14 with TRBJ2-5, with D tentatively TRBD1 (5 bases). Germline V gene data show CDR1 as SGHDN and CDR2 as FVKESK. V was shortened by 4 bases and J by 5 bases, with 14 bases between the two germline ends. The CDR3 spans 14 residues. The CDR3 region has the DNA TGTGCCAGCAGCCCCGAAGGGGTTAGGGAGACCCAGTACTTC. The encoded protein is CASSPEGVRETQYF.

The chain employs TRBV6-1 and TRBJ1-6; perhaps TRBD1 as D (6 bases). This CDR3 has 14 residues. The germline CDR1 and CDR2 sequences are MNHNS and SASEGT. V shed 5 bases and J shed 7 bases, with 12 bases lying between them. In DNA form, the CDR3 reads TGTGCCAGCAGTTCCGGGACAATGAATTCACCCCTCCACTTT. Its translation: CASSSGTMNSPLHF.

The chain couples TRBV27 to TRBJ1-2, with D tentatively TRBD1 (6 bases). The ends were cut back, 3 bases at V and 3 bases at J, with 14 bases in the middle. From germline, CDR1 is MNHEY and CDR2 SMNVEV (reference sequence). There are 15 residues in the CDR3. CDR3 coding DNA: TGTGCCAGCAGTTTTCAGGGGTCCCTCTACTATGGCTACACCTTC. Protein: CASSFQGSLYYGYTF.

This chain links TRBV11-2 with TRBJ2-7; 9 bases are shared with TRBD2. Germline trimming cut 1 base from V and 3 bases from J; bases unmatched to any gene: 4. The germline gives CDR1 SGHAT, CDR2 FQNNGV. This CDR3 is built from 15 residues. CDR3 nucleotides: TGTGCCAGCAGCTTAGTGGTAGCGGGGGTCTACGAGCAGTACTTC. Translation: CASSLVVAGVYEQYF.

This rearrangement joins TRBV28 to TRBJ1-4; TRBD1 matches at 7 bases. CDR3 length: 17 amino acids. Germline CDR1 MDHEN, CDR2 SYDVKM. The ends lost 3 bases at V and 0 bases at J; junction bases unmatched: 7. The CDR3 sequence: CASSLTGGGPTNEKLFF. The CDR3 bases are TGTGCCAGCAGTTTGACCGGAGGGGGCCCAACTAATGAAAAACTGTTTTTT.

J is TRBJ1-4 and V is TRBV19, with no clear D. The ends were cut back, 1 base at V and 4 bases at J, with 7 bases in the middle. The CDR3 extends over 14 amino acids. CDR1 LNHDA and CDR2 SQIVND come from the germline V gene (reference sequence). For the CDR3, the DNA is TGTGCCAGTAGTATAGGAACTGATAATGAAAAACTGTTTTTT. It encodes CASSIGTDNEKLFF. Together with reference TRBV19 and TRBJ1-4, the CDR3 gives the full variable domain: DGGITQSPKYLFRKEGQNVTLSCEQNLNHDAMYWYRQDPGQGLRLIYYSQIVNDFQKGDIAEGYSVSREKKESFPLTVTSAQKNPTAFYLCASSIGTDNEKLFFGSGTQLSVL.

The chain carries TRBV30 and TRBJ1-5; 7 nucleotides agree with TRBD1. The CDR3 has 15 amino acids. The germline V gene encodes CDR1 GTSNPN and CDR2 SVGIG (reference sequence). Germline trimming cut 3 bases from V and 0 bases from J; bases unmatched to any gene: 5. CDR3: CAWSRGTDSNQPQHF. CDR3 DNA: TGTGCCTGGAGCCGAGGGACAGATAGCAATCAGCCCCAGCATTTT.

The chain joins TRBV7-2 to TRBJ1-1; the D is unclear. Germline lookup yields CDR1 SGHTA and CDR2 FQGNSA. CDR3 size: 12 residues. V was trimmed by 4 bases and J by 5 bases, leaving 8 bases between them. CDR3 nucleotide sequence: TGTGCCAGCAGCTATGGAGCGACTGAAGCTTTCTTT. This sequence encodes CASSYGATEAFF. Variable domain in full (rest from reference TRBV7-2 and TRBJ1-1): GAGVSQSPSNKVTEKGKDVELRCDPISGHTALYWYRQSLGQGLEFLIYFQGNSAPDKSGLPSDRFSAERTGGSVSTLTIQRTQQEDSAVYLCASSYGATEAFFGQGTRLTVV.

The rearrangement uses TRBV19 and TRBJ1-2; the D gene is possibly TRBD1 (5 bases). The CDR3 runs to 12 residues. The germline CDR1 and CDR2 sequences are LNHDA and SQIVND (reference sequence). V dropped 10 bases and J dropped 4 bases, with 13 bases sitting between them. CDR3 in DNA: TGTGCCACCTTTAACGGGGGCTATGGCTACACCTTC. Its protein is CATFNGGYGYTF.

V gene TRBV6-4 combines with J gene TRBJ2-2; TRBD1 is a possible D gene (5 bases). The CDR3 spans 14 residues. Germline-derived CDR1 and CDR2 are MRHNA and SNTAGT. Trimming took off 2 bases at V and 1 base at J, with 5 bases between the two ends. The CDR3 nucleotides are TGTGCCAGCAGTGACAGGGGGAACACCGGGGAGCTGTTTTTT. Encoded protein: CASSDRGNTGELFF.

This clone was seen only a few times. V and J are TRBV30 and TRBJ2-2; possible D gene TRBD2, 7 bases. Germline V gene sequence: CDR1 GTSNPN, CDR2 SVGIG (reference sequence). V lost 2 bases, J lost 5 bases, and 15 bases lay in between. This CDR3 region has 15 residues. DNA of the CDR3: TGTGCCTGGAGTCAGGGGCGGGGAGGGACCGGGGAGCTGTTTTTT. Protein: CAWSQGRGGTGELFF.

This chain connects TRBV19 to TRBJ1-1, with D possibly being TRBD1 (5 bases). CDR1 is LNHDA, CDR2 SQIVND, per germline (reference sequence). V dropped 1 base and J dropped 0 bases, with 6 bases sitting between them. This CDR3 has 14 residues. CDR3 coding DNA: TGTGCCAGTAGTATAGGACAGATGAACACTGAAGCTTTCTTT. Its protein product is CASSIGQMNTEAFF.

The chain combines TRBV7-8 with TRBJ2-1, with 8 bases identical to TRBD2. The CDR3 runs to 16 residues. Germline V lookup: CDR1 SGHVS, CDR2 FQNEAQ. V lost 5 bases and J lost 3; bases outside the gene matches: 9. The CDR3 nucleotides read TGTGCCAGCAGCAAGAGTGGCGGGGGGCTCTACAATGAGCAGTTCTTC. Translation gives CASSKSGGGLYNEQFF.